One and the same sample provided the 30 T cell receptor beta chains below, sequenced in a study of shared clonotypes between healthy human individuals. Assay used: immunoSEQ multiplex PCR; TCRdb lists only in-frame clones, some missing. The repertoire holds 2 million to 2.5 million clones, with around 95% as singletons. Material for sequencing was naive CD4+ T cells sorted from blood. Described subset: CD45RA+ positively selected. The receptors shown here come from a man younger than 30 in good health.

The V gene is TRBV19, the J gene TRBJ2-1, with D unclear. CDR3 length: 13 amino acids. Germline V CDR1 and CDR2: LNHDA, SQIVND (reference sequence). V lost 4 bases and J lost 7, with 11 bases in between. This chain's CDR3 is CASSTMLGNEQFF. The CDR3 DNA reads TGTGCCAGTAGTACCATGCTGGGGAATGAGCAGTTCTTC.

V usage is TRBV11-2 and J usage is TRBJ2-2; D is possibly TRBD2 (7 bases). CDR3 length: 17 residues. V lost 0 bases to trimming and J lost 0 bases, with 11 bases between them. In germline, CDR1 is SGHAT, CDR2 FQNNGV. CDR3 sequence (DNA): TGTGCCAGCAGCTTAGACAGGGGAGGGGCGAACACCGGGGAGCTGTTTTTT. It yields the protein CASSLDRGGANTGELFF.

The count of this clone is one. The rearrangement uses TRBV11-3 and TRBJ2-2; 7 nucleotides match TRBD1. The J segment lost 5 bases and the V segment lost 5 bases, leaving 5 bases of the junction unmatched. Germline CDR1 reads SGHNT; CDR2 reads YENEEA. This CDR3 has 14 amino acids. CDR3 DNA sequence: TGTGCCAGCAGCGCACAGGGGAATACCGGGGAGCTGTTTTTT. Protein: CASSAQGNTGELFF. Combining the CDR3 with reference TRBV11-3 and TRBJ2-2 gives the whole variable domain EAGVVQSPRYKIIEKKQPVAFWCNPISGHNTLYWYLQNLGQGPELLIRYENEEAVDDSQLPKDRFSAERLKGVDSTLKIQPAELGDSAVYLCASSAQGNTGELFFGEGSRLTVL.

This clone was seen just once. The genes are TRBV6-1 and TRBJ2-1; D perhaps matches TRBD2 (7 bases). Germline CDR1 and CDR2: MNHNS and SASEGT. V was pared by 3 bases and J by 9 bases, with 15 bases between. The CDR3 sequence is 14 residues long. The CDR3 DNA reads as TGTGCCAGCAGTGATCCCGCGGGGGCGAGTGAGCAGTTCTTC. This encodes CASSDPAGASEQFF.

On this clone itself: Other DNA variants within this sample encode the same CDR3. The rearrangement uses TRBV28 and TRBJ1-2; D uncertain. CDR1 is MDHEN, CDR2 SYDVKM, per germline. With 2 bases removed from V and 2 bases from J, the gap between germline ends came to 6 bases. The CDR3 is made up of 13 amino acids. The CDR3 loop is CASSLGKNYGYTF. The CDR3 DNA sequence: TGTGCCAGCAGTTTAGGAAAAAACTATGGCTACACCTTC.

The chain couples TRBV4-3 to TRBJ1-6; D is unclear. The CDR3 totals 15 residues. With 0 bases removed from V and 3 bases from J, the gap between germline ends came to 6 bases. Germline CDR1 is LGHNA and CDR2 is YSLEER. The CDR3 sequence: CASSQEKHYNSPLHF. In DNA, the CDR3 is TGCGCCAGCAGCCAAGAAAAGCACTATAATTCACCCCTCCACTTT.

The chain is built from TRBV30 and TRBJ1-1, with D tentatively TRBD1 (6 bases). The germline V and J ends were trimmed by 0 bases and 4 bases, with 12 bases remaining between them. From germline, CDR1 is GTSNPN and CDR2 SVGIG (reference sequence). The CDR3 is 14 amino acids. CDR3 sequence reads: CAWSVTGLVTEAFF. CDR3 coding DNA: TGTGCCTGGAGTGTAACAGGGTTGGTCACTGAAGCTTTCTTT.

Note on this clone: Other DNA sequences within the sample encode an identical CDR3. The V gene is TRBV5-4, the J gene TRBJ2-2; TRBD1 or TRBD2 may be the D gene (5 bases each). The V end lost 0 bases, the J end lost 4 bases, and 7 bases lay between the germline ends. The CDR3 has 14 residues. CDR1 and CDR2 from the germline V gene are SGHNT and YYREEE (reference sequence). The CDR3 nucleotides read TGTGCCAGCAGCTTGGCAGGGACCACCGGGGAGCTGTTTTTT. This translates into CASSLAGTTGELFF.

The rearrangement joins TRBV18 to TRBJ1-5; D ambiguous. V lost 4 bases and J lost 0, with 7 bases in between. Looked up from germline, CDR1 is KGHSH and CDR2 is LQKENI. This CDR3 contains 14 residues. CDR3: CASSLEYSNQPQHF. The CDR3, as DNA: TGTGCCAGCTCACTAGAGTATAGCAATCAGCCCCAGCATTTT.

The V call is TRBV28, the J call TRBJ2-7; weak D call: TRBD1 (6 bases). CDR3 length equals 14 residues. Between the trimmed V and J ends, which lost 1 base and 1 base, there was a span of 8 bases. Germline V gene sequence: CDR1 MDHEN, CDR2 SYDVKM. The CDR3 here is CASSLLTGSYEQYF. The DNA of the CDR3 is TGTGCCAGCAGTTTATTAACAGGGTCCTACGAGCAGTACTTC.

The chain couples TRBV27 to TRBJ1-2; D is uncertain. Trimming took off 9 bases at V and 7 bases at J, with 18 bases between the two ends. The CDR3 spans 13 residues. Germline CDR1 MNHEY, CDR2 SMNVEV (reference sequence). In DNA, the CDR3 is TGTGCCAGTGTCTATTTAGGGAAGGTTGGCTACACCTTC. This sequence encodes CASVYLGKVGYTF.

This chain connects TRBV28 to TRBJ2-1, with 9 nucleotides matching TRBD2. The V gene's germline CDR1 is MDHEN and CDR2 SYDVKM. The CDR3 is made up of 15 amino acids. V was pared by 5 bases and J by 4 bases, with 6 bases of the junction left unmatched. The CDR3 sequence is CASSGAGGLYNEQFF. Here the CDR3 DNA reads TGTGCCAGCAGTGGAGCGGGGGGCTTATACAATGAGCAGTTCTTC.

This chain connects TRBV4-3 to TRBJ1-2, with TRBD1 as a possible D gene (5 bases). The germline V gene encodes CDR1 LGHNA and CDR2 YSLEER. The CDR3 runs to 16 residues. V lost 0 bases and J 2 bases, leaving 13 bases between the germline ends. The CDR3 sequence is CASSQDRAGPNYGYTF. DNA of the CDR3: TGCGCCAGCAGCCAAGATAGGGCAGGGCCCAACTATGGCTACACCTTC.

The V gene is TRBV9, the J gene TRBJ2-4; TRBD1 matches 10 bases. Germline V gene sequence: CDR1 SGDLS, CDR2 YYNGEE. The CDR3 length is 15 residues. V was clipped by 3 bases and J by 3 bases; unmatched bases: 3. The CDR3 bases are TGTGCCAGCAGCGAGGGACAGGGGTTCAAAAACATTCAGTACTTC. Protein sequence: CASSEGQGFKNIQYF.

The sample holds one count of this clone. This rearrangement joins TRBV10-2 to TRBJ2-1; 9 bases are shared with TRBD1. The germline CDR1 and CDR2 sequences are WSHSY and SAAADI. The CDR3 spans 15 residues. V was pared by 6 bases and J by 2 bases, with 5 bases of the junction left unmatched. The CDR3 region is CASRTDRGPYNEQFF. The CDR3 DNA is TGCGCCAGCAGGACGGACAGGGGACCCTACAATGAGCAGTTCTTC.

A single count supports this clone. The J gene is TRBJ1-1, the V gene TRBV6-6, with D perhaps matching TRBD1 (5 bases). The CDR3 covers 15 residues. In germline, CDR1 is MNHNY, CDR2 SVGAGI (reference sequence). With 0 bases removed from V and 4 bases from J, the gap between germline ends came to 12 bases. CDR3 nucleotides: TGTGCCAGCAGTTACTCGACGGGGCGCGGCACTGAAGCTTTCTTT. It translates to CASSYSTGRGTEAFF.

CDR3 protein: CASRHDRVGEKLFF. In nucleotides, the CDR3 is TGTGCCAGCAGACATGACAGGGTAGGCGAAAAACTGTTTTTT. The chain has TRBV2 and TRBJ1-4, with 7 bases aligning to TRBD1. Germline CDR1 reads SNHLY; CDR2 reads FYNNEI. CDR3 size: 14 residues. V gave up 6 bases and J gave up 8 bases; unmatched junction bases: 9. Looking up the rest from reference TRBV2 and TRBJ1-4 gives the full variable domain: EPEVTQTPSHQVTQMGQEVILRCVPISNHLYFYWYRQILGQKVEFLVSFYNNEISEKSEIFDDQFSVERPDGSNFTLKIRSTKLEDSAMYFCASRHDRVGEKLFFGSGTQLSVL.

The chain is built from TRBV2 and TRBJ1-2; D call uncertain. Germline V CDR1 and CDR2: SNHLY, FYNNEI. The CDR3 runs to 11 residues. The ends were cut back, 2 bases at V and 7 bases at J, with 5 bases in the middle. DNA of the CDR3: TGTGCCAGCAGTGAATCAGCTGGCTACACCTTC. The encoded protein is CASSESAGYTF.

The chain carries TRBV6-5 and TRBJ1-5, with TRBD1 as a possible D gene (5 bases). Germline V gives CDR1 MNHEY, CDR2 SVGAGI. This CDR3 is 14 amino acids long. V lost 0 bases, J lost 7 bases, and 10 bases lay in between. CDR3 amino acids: CASSYSKGDQPQHF. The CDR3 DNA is TGTGCCAGCAGTTACTCAAAAGGGGACCAGCCCCAGCATTTT.

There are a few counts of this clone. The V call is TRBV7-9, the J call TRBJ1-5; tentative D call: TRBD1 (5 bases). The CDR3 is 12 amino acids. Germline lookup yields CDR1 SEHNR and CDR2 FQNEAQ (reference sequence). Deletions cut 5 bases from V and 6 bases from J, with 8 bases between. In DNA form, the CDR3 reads TGTGCCAGCAGCACGGGACTTCAGCCCCAGCATTTT. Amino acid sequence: CASSTGLQPQHF. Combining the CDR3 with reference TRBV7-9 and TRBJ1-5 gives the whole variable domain DTGVSQNPRHKITKRGQNVTFRCDPISEHNRLYWYRQTLGQGPEFLTYFQNEAQLEKSRLLSDRFSAERPKGSFSTLEIQRTEQGDSAMYLCASSTGLQPQHFGDGTRLSIL.

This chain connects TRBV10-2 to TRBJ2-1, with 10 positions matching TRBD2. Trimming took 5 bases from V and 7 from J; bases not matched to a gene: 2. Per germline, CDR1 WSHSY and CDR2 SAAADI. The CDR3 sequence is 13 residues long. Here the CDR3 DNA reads TGCGCCAGCAGTCTAGCGGGAGTTAATGAGCAGTTCTTC. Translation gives CASSLAGVNEQFF.

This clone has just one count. DNA of the CDR3: TGTGCCAGCTCACACTTGGGACAGGGCTTAGACTCTGGGGCCAACGTCCTGACTTTC. Translated: CASSHLGQGLDSGANVLTF. The genes are TRBV18 and TRBJ2-6, with 9 bases that match TRBD1. The germline V gene encodes CDR1 KGHSH and CDR2 LQKENI. Trimming took 4 bases from V and 0 from J; bases not matched to a gene: 10. The CDR3 sequence is 19 residues long. Full variable domain (outside the CDR3, taken from reference TRBV18 and TRBJ2-6): NAGVMQNPRHLVRRRGQEARLRCSPMKGHSHVYWYRQLPEEGLKFMVYLQKENIIDESGMPKERFSAEFPKEGPSILRIQQVVRGDSAAYFCASSHLGQGLDSGANVLTFGAGSRLTVL.

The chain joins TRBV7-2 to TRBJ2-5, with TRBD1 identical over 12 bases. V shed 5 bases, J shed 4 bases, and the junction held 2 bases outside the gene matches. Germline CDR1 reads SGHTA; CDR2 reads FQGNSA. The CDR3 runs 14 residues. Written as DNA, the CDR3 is TGTGCCAGCAGCCGGGACAGGGGGCCAGAGACCCAGTACTTC. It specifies CASSRDRGPETQYF.

CDR3 DNA: TGCAGCGTTGGACGAGTGGCAGGGGCCTACAATGAGCAGTTCTTC. As protein: CSVGRVAGAYNEQFF. The V and J genes are TRBV29-1 and TRBJ2-1; maybe TRBD1 (6 bases). The CDR3 covers 15 residues. Germline-derived CDR1 and CDR2 are SQVTM and ANQGSEA. Trimming removed 4 bases at V and 2 bases at J, with 15 bases between.

CDR3 amino acids: CASSLEGTSGRAEQFF. In nucleotides, the CDR3 is TGCGCCAGCAGCTTGGAAGGGACTAGCGGGAGGGCTGAGCAGTTCTTC. This rearrangement joins TRBV5-1 to TRBJ2-1, with 16 nucleotides matching TRBD2. With V trimmed by 0 bases and J by 9 bases, 3 bases remained unmatched. Germline-derived CDR1 and CDR2 are SGHRS and YFSETQ. The CDR3 runs 16 residues. The variable domain in full, completed from reference TRBV5-1 and TRBJ2-1, reads KAGVTQTPRYLIKTRGQQVTLSCSPISGHRSVSWYQQTPGQGLQFLFEYFSETQRNKGNFPGRFSGRQFSNSRSEMNVSTLELGDSALYLCASSLEGTSGRAEQFFGPGTRLTVL.

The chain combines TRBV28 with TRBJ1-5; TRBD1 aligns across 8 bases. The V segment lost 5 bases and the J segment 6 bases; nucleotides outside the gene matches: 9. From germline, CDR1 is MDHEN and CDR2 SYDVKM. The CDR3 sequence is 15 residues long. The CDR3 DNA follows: TGTGCCAGCAGTCGACCCGGGACAGGAGGTCAGCCCCAGCATTTT. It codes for CASSRPGTGGQPQHF.

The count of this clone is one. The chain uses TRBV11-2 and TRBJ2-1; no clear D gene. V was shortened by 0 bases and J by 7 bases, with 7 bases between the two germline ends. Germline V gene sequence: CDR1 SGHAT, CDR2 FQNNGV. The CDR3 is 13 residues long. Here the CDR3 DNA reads TGTGCCAGCAGCTTAGATCTCTTAAATGAGCAGTTCTTC. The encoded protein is CASSLDLLNEQFF.

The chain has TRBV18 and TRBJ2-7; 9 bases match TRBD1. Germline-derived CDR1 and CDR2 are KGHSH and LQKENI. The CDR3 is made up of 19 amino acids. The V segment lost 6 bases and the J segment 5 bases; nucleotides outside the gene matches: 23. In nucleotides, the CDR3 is TGTGCCAGCTCTTCACGGCGAAACAGGGGGCGCGGTGTAAGAAACGAGCAGTACTTC. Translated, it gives CASSSRRNRGRGVRNEQYF.

The CDR3 loop reads CASSLRVAGVSYEQYF. The CDR3 DNA reads TGTGCCAGCAGCTTACGTGTAGCGGGAGTTTCGTACGAGCAGTACTTC. The chain is built from TRBV7-9 and TRBJ2-7; TRBD2 matches at 9 bases. V gave up 2 bases and J gave up 4 bases; unmatched junction bases: 9. The CDR3 runs 16 residues. The germline gives CDR1 SEHNR, CDR2 FQNEAQ (reference sequence).

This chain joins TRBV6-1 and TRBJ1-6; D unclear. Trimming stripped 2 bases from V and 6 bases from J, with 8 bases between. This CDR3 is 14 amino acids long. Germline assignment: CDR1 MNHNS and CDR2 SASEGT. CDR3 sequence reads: CASSEISINSPLHF. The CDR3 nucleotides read TGTGCCAGCAGTGAAATATCAATTAATTCACCCCTCCACTTT.